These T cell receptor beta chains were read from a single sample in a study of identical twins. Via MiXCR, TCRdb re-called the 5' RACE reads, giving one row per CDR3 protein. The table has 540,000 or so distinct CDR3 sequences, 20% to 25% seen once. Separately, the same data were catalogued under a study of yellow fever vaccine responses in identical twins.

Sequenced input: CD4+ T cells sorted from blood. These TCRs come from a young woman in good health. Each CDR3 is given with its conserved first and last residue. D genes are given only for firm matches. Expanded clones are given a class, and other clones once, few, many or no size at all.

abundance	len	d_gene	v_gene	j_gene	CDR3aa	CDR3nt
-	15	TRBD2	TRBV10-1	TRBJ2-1	CASSEGISGKDEQFF	TGCGCCAGCAGTGAGGGGATTAGCGGGAAGGATGAGCAGTTCTTC
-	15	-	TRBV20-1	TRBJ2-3	CSVRDPRGSTDTQYF	TGCAGCGTCCGGGACCCCAGAGGGAGCACAGATACGCAGTATTTT
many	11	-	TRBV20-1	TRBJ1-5	CSVGLGQPQHF	TGCAGTGTGGGATTGGGTCAGCCCCAGCATTTT
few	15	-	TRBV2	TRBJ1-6	CASSRTGLNNSPLHF	TGTGCCAGCTCCCGGACCGGGCTAAATAATTCACCCCTCCACTTT
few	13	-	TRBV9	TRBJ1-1	CASSVHTNTEAFF	TGTGCCAGCAGCGTGCACACGAACACTGAAGCTTTCTTT
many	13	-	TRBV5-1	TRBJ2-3	CASSLRRGDTQYF	TGCGCCAGCAGCTTGCGGAGGGGAGATACGCAGTATTTT
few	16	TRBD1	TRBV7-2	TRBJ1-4	CASSPRTGATNEKLFF	TGTGCCAGCAGCCCCCGAACAGGGGCGACTAATGAAAAACTGTTTTTT
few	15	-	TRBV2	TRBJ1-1	CASSKGQPSNTEAFF	TGTGCCAGCAGTAAAGGGCAGCCTTCGAACACTGAAGCTTTCTTT
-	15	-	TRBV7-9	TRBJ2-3	CASSSRTGATDTQYF	TGTGCCAGCAGCTCAAGGACCGGGGCCACAGATACGCAGTATTTT
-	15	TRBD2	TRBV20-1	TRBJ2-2	CSAPLAGGNTGELFF	TGCAGTGCCCCACTAGCGGGAGGAAACACCGGGGAGCTGTTTTTT
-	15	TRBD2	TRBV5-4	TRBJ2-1	CASSWTSGVYNEQFF	TGTGCCAGCAGCTGGACTAGCGGGGTTTACAATGAGCAGTTCTTC
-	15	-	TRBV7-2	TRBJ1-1	CASSSQAGGGTEAFF	TGTGCCAGCAGTTCGCAGGCCGGGGGCGGCACTGAAGCTTTCTTT
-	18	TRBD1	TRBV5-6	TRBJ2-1	CASSPRDSLMGLYNEQFF	TGTGCCAGCAGCCCCCGGGACAGTCTCATGGGCCTCTACAATGAGCAGTTCTTC
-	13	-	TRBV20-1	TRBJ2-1	CSASIREYNEQFF	TGCAGTGCTAGCATCCGGGAATACAATGAGCAGTTCTTC
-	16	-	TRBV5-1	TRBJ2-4	CASSPGTFLAKNIQYF	TGCGCCAGCAGCCCCGGGACATTTTTAGCCAAAAACATTCAGTACTTC
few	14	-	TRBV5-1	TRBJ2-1	CASSLEPADNEQFF	TGCGCCAGCAGCTTGGAACCAGCGGACAATGAGCAGTTCTTC
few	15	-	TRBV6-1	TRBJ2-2	CASSEGQGNTGELFF	TGTGCCAGCAGTGAGGGGCAGGGGAACACCGGGGAGCTGTTTTTT
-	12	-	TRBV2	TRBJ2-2	CASGDWTGELFF	TGTGCCAGCGGGGATTGGACCGGGGAGCTGTTTTTT
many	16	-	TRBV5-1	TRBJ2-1	CASSTSGTGPPNEQFF	TGCGCCAGCAGCACCTCCGGGACTGGCCCCCCAAATGAGCAGTTCTTC
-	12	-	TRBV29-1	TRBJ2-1	CSVPKGLHKEFF	TGCAGCGTCCCCAAAGGTCTACATAAGGAGTTCTTC
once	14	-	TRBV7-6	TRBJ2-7	CASSLQDGSYEQYF	TGTGCCAGCAGCTTACAGGACGGATCCTACGAGCAGTACTTC
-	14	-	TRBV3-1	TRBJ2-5	CASSPLLPPETQYF	TGTGCCAGCAGCCCCTTACTTCCCCCGGAGACCCAGTACTTC
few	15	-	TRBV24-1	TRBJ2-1	CATSVQRGQYNEQFF	TGTGCCACCAGTGTTCAGCGGGGACAATACAATGAGCAGTTCTTC
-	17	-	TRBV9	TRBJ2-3	CASSAYTGTYNTDTQYF	TGTGCCAGCAGCGCCTACACCGGGACCTATAACACAGATACGCAGTATTTT
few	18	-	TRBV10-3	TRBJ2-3	CAISEPSQPRAGTDTQYF	TGTGCCATCAGTGAGCCCTCCCAACCCCGGGCGGGCACAGATACGCAGTATTTT
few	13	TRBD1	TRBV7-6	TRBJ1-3	CASGQGAGNTIYF	TGTGCCAGCGGACAGGGGGCTGGAAACACCATATATTTT
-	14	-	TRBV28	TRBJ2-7	CASSSSGTNYEQYF	TGTGCCAGCAGTTCATCCGGGACAAACTACGAGCAGTACTTC
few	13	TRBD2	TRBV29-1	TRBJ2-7	CSVEVAGGGEQYF	TGCAGCGTGGAAGTGGCGGGAGGAGGAGAGCAGTACTTC
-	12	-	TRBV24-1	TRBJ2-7	CATQGSSYEQYF	TGTGCCACCCAGGGAAGCTCCTACGAGCAGTACTTC
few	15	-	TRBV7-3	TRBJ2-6	CASSLSPSGANVLTF	TGTGCCAGCAGCTTATCACCCTCTGGGGCCAACGTCCTGACTTTC
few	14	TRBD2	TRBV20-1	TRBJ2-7	CSARDTAGVYEQYF	TGCAGTGCTAGAGATACGGCGGGAGTCTACGAGCAGTACTTC
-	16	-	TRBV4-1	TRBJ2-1	CASSRPLGIETNEQFF	TGCGCCAGCAGCCGACCACTAGGAATAGAGACCAATGAGCAGTTCTTC
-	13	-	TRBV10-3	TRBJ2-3	CAISAVGADTQYF	TGTGCCATCAGCGCTGTGGGAGCAGATACGCAGTATTTT
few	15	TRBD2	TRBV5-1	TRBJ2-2	CASSFSSGTTGELFF	TGCGCCAGCAGCTTTTCTAGCGGGACCACCGGGGAGCTGTTTTTT
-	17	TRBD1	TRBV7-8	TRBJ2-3	CASSSFDRGHGTDTQYF	TGTGCCAGCAGCTCATTCGACAGGGGGCACGGCACAGATACGCAGTATTTT
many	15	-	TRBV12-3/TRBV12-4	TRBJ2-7	CASSLGGTTPYEQYF	TGTGCCAGCAGTTTAGGGGGGACAACCCCCTACGAGCAGTACTTC
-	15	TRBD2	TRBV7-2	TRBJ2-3	CASSTSGLSTDTQYF	TGTGCCAGCAGCACTAGCGGGCTAAGCACAGATACGCAGTATTTT
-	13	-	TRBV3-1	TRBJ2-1	CASSQAVFGSYFF	TGTGCCAGCAGCCAAGCTGTGTTCGGGTCCTACTTCTTC
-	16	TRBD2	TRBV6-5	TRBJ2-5	CASSSGLAGNLETQYF	TGTGCCAGCAGTTCTGGACTAGCGGGGAACCTAGAGACCCAGTACTTC
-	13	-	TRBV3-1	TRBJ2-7	CASSPTGLSEQYF	TGTGCCAGCAGCCCGACAGGCCTTAGCGAGCAGTACTTC
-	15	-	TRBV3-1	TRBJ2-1	CASSQQQGQINEQFF	TGTGCCAGCAGCCAACAGCAGGGACAAATCAATGAGCAGTTCTTC
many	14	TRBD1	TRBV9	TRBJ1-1	CASSVQGGNTEAFF	TGTGCCAGCAGCGTACAGGGGGGGAACACTGAAGCTTTCTTT
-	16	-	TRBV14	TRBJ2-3	CASSPGQSGGTDTQYF	TGTGCCAGCAGCCCCGGACAGTCGGGAGGCACAGATACGCAGTATTTT
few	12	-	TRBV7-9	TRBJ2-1	CASSLDINEQFF	TGTGCCAGCAGCTTAGATATCAATGAGCAGTTCTTC
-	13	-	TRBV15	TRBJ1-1	CATRLQSSTEAFF	TGTGCCACCAGACTACAGTCAAGCACTGAAGCTTTCTTT
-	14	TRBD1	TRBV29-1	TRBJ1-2	CSVEIPWTGYGYTF	TGCAGCGTTGAGATCCCCTGGACAGGGTATGGCTACACCTTC